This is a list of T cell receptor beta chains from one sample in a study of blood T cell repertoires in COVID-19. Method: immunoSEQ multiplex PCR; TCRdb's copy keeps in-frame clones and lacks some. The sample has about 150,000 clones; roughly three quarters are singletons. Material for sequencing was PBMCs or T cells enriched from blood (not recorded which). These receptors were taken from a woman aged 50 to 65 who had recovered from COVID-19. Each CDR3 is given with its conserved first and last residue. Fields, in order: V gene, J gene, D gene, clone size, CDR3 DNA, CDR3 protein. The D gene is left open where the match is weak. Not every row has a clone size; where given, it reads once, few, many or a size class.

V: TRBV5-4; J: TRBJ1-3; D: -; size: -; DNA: TGTGCCAGCAGCGACTATAGGAGGGGATCAGGAAACACCATATATTTT; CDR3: CASSDYRRGSGNTIYF
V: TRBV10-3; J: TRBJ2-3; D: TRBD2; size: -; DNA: TGTGCCATCGTGGTAGCGGGGGATAAGCAGACGCAGTATTTT; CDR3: CAIVVAGDKQTQYF
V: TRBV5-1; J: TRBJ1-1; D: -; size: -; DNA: TGCGCCAGCAGCCTCGCGGGGGCCTCTGAAGCTTTCTTT; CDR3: CASSLAGASEAFF
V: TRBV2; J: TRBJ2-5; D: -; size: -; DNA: TGTGCCAGCAGTCCTGGACAGCAAGAGACCCAGTACTTC; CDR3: CASSPGQQETQYF
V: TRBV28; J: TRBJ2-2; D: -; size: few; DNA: TGTGCCAGCAGTTTTTGGGGGCACAACACCGGGGAGCTGTTTTTT; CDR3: CASSFWGHNTGELFF
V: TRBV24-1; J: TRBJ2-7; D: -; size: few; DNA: TGTGCCACCAGTGATGGAGGGGTCCAGAACGAGCAGTACTTC; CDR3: CATSDGGVQNEQYF
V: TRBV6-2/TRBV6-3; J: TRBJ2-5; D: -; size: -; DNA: TGTGCCAGCAGTTACTCGGGCAGGGTGGCTCAAGAGACCCAGTACTTC; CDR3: CASSYSGRVAQETQYF
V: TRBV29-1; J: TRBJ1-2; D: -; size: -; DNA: TGCAGCGCGTCGGGAACCGGCTACACCTTC; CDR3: CSASGTGYTF
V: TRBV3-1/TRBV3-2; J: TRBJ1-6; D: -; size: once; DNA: TGTGCCAGCAGCTGGCTGTCCCGAGGCCGGGGTTCACCCCTCCACTTT; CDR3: CASSWLSRGRGSPLHF
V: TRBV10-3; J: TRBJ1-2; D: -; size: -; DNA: TGTGCCATCAGTGACCCGACAGTACCTAACTATGGCTACACCTTC; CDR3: CAISDPTVPNYGYTF
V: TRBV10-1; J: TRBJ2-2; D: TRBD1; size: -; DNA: TGCGCCAGCAACCAGGGGGCTGGGACCGGGGAGCTGTTTTTT; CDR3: CASNQGAGTGELFF
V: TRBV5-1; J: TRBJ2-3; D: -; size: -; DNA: TGCGCCAGCAGCCCGGAGGGGGGGCGGGCAGATACGCAGTATTTT; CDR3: CASSPEGGRADTQYF
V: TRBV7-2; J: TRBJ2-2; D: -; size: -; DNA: TGTGCCAGCAGCTTATCCCAGACGAACACCGGGGAGCTGTTTTTT; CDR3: CASSLSQTNTGELFF
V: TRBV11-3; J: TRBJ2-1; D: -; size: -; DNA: TGTGCCAGCAGCTTAGAGAGCTCCTACAATGAGCAGTTCTTC; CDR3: CASSLESSYNEQFF
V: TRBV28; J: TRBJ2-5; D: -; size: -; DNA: TGTGCCACCCAGTACTGGGGCTCCCAAGAGACCCAGTACTTC; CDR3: CATQYWGSQETQYF
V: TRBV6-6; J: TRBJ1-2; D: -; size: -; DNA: TGTGCCAGCAGTTACGAGGCCTTGCTAGACTATGGCTACACCTTC; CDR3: CASSYEALLDYGYTF